This T cell receptor beta chain was captured by sequencing in a study of blood T cells in healthy people across ages (dated by TCRdb to the mid-2010s). Notes on the research overall: Template switching captured roughly one uniquely barcoded TCR beta cDNA molecule per two T cells in model experiments. Age-related changes in TCR beta repertoire diversity were measured in the study by deep sequencing normalized with unique cDNA molecular identifiers. Four age groups were formed from the donors: young (average 16 years), middle-aged (around 40), aged (62) and long-lived (roughly 88). To avoid experimental bias, donors of different ages were randomly spread across the sequencing lanes. Using the same blood draw, the study looked at two additional independent replicas of 1 million unique cDNA reads for two donors, one aged 18 to 30 and the other aged 80 or older.

What the work shows at the level of the full study, not this receptor alone: Total diversity estimates from one million sequenced T cells were considered lower bounds and underestimates. The long-lived group showed more naive CD4+ T cells, fewer expanded clones and increased TCR diversity than the aged group, suggesting age selection. Conclusive comparison of naive and antigen-experienced compartments was prevented by the profiling of bulk unsorted PBMCs. The percentage of naive T cells measured by flow cytometry correlated strongly with observed TCR beta diversity. Donor CMV infection status was unknown, potentially confounding age-related changes in expanded clonotypes. Observed TCR beta diversity per million T cells fell roughly linearly with age, and a significant reduction was already apparent by age about 38.

Systemically healthy Caucasian individuals from Russia, around 39 in total and aged roughly 6 to 100 years, were included as donors. Each donor gave about 9.8 milliliters of peripheral blood, drawn into EDTA-treated Vacutainer tubes. Ficoll-Paque density-gradient centrifugation was used to isolate PBMCs, with at least 6.5 million obtained per sample. Total RNA was extracted from PBMCs with Trizol reagent, with at least 6 micrograms obtained per sample. Naive CD45RAhigh/CD27high T cell percentages were measured by flow cytometry on a PBMC aliquot from every donor. The library was prepared using 5' RACE. Data came from an Illumina HiSeq 2500. A second 7 to 11 cycle PCR used a sample-barcoded 5' primer and a J-beta primer mix. A template-switch 5' adaptor carrying 12 random nucleotides introduced a unique molecular identifier onto each TCR beta cDNA molecule. Each sample yielded at least 2.5 million CDR3-containing paired-end reads. First-strand cDNA synthesis was performed from all RNA using the Mint cDNA synthesis kit, with priming by a TRBC-specific oligonucleotide. Following uracil-DNA glycosylase treatment, all cDNA underwent a first 18-cycle PCR with the universal primers M1SS and BC2_uni_R. Regarding the original processing steps: For normalization, 1 million high-quality reads were randomly selected from each sample, with every read carrying a distinct molecular identifier. Reads sharing molecular identifiers were discarded rather than binned into consensus sequences. CDR3 identification, clonotype clustering and error correction used MiTCR with a Q25 quality threshold and the strictest error-elimination algorithm. A nonparametric unseen species model with Euler transformation was used to estimate a lower bound on total TCR beta diversity. Using fastp trimming at Q25 and MiXCR clonotype assembly, TCRdb reanalyzed the public sequencing data and kept in-frame beta chains. For every CDR3 protein sequence, its rows merge into one entry that carries the most common genes and DNA. The V and J calls and clone size come from TCRdb's table, not from the authors' own analysis. This sample gives under 2,000,000 distinct CDR3 sequences in total; approximately 50% of them show up just once. The ten top clones hold roughly 2.1% of the sample.

This clonotype was observed a few times. Its antigen is currently not known. There are no base qualities to consult, and no much larger clone falls within one base. Spanning cysteine to phenylalanine, the CDR3 consists of 17 amino acids. Only CDR3 DNA remains: 51 bases, in frame from the first base. Per the germline V gene, SGHVT is the CDR1 and SQSDAQ is the CDR2. V is cut by 3 bases and J by 0 bases, and the space between the germline ends is 15 bases. Sequenced input: blood. The chain was built from TRBV7-4 and TRBJ1-5, with the D gene call left open. This receptor was taken from a woman between 40 and 55 years old in good health. The CDR3 region reads CASSLTRHFFSNQPQHF. The sequenced DNA is TGTGCCAGCAGCTTGACCCGACATTTCTTTAGCAATCAGCCCCAGCATTTT.